One sample yielded the 3 T cell receptor beta chains listed below, sequenced in a study of blood T cell repertoires in COVID-19. Repertoires were generated with immunoSEQ multiplex PCR, while TCRdb's copy carries only in-frame clones and drops some. The table has 170,000 or so clones, approximately 82% seen once. The sequencing sample was made of PBMCs or T cells enriched from blood (not recorded which). Receptors were obtained from a woman in her forties or fifties who had recovered from COVID-19.

The V gene is TRBV9, the J gene TRBJ1-5, with D unresolved. Trimming took 0 bases from V and 7 from J, leaving 11 bases between them. Per germline, CDR1 SGDLS and CDR2 YYNGEE. The CDR3 totals 14 residues. The CDR3 loop is CASSVGSSRQPQHF. The CDR3 DNA sequence: TGTGCCAGCAGCGTAGGTAGCAGTCGGCAGCCCCAGCATTTT. The full variable domain, its missing parts supplied by reference TRBV9 and TRBJ1-5, is DSGVTQTPKHLITATGQRVTLRCSPRSGDLSVYWYQQSLDQGLQFLIQYYNGEERAKGNILERFSAQQFPDLHSELNLSSLELGDSALYFCASSVGSSRQPQHFGDGTRLSIL.

This chain uses TRBV19 with TRBJ2-7, with D tentatively TRBD2 (5 bases). Germline CDR1 and CDR2: LNHDA and SQIVND (reference sequence). The CDR3 has 16 amino acids. Trimming left V 4 bases short and J 6 bases short, with 22 bases between. The CDR3 spells CASSNSLARLFGEQYF. The CDR3 coding sequence is TGTGCCAGTAGTAACAGCCTAGCTCGCCTCTTTGGCGAGCAGTACTTC.

This sequence joins TRBV9 and TRBJ2-2, with a weak D call TRBD2 (5 bases). Germline V CDR1 and CDR2: SGDLS, YYNGEE. The CDR3 totals 16 residues. V was clipped by 0 bases and J by 4 bases, with 13 bases between them. The DNA for the CDR3 is TGTGCCAGCAGCGTAGCGGCGGGCCTTATCACCGGGGAGCTGTTTTTT. The encoded protein is CASSVAAGLITGELFF.